The present T cell receptor beta chain was sequenced within a study of cytomegalovirus exposure and HLA in healthy donors. The PCR used 60 Vbeta and 13 Jbeta primers. Libraries were prepared by immunoSEQ multiplex PCR; TCRdb keeps only in-frame clonotypes and omits some of them. The table shows under 200,000 clones, with roughly 80% occurring only once. V shed 2 bases and J shed 4 bases, with 11 bases lying between them. Looked up from germline, CDR1 is MNHEY and CDR2 is SVGAGI. The CDR3 runs to 15 residues. V usage is TRBV6-5 and J usage is TRBJ2-2; a possible D gene is TRBD1 (5 bases). This receptor was obtained from a man in his fifties in good health and CMV-seropositive. The specimen was PBMCs. The CDR3 bases are TGTGCCAGCAGTTACGGGTCAGGGCTCACCGGGGAGCTGTTTTTT. Translated, it gives CASSYGSGLTGELFF.